The rows below give T cell receptor beta chains drawn from one sample of a study of blood T cell repertoires in COVID-19. Sequenced by immunoSEQ multiplex PCR; TCRdb stores in-frame clones only, minus some. The table lists hundreds of thousands of clones, 88% of them singletons. Source material: PBMCs or T cells enriched from blood (not recorded which). The receptors originated from an older woman in a cohort exposed to, infected with or recovered from COVID-19 (not recorded which). Each CDR3 is given without its conserved first and last residue.

>TRBV7-2
ASSREGRPYNEQF
>TRBV18
ASSRNRAENYGYT
>TRBV18
ASSPPDRGGFEAF
>TRBV30
AWMTDNEQF
>TRBV28
ASSFSTGTGAFGYT
>TRBV3-1/TRBV3-2
ASSPDRAGYGYT
>TRBV19
ATSRDRGVAGANVLT
>TRBV5-4
ASSLFPGERIHNEQF
>TRBV7-2
ASSSLAGGTGELF
>TRBV2
ASSESVEVYGYT
>TRBV2
ASNPGQGAVGYT
>TRBV30
AVTRSTGYEQY
>TRBV30
AWSDSNTEAF
>TRBV21-1
ASSDSPKAYNEQF
>TRBV13
ASSFGAPPYEQY
>TRBV7-2
ASRRGSSYNEQF
>TRBV5-1
ASSFDRVSYEQY
>TRBV24-1
ATSGGRANSPLH
>TRBV7-3
ASSLRGGNSPLH
>TRBV19
ASSITKGAGNSPLH
>TRBV6-5
ASSRGGADGYT
>TRBV11-1
ASSPQRTNEKLF
>TRBV28
ASSLYGYEQY
>TRBV30
AWLRDRGYGYT
>TRBV28
ASRATHYEQY
>TRBV6-5
ASGEGISNQPQH
>TRBV10-3
AISESPTAVSGNTIY
>TRBV11-2
ASRRPGQKVEGYT
>TRBV29-1
SVGTGRRTEAF
>TRBV9
ASSVSGLTDTQY
>TRBV27
ASSPTGESEQF
>TRBV7-9
ASSLWTGNDEQF
>TRBV27
ASSSQGHWETQY
>TRBV18
ASSINRGSKLF
>TRBV11-2
ASSLEGGPYYNEQF
>TRBV28
ASSSRTSAF
>TRBV28
ASSLFSGRIDNEQF
>TRBV10-3
AIRTSTGELF
>TRBV7-9
ASSDFITSGRSYEQY
>TRBV5-1
ASSSGAKGGTDTQY
>TRBV3-1/TRBV3-2
ASSRDRGSGANVLT
>TRBV2
ASRPGQVGQY
>TRBV5-4
ASSSDRGGVYEQF
>TRBV2
ASSESPGGNQPQH
>TRBV24-1
ATSDAGDAASTDTQY
>TRBV10-2
ASSDLGLANAREQY
>TRBV7-9
ASSLRQGAGNYGYT
>TRBV5-3
ARSLGLAEETQY